This T cell receptor beta chain is from a study of T cell changes during pregnancy in multiple sclerosis. Libraries were prepared by immunoSEQ multiplex PCR; TCRdb keeps only in-frame clonotypes and omits some of them. The sample includes some 93,000 clones, 85% to 95% of them seen just once. The CDR3 is 11 amino acids. V lost 8 bases and J 5 bases, leaving 9 bases between the germline ends. Germline V gene data show CDR1 as SNHLY and CDR2 as FYNNEI. The V call is TRBV2, the J call TRBJ2-5; no definite D call. This sequence originates from a female donor with multiple sclerosis, enrolled in a pregnancy study. The input for sequencing was peripheral blood, taken after pregnancy. The CDR3 is CASWARETQYF. CDR3 in DNA: TGTGCCAGCTGGGCCCGGGAGACCCAGTACTTC.